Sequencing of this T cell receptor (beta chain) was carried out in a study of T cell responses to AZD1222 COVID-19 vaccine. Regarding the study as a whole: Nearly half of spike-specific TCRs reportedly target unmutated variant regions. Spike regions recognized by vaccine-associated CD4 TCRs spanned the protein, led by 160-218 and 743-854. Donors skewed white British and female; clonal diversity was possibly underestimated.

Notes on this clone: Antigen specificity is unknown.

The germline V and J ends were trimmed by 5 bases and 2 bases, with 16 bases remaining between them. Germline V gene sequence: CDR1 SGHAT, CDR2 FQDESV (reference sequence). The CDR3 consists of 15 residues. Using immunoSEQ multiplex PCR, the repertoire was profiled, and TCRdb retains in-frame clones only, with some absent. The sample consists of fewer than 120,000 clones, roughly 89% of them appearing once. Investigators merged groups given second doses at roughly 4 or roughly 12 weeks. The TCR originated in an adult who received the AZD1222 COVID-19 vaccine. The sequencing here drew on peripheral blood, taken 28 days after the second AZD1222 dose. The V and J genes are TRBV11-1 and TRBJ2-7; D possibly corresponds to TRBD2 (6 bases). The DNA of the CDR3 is TGTGCCAGCAGCCGCGCCGAGGGAGGAACCTACGAGCAGTACTTC. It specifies CASSRAEGGTYEQYF.